This T cell receptor beta chain emerged from a study of blood T cell repertoires in COVID-19. In the authors' methods: By means of reference gene primer amplification, nucleated cell counts were estimated. Profiled with immunoSEQ multiplex PCR; TCRdb holds only in-frame clones, not every one. V and J calls and clone size come straight from that table; D and trimming were deduced from the DNA. The sample carries about 210,000 clones, 83% recorded once. Germline V gene lookup returns CDR1 LNHDA and CDR2 SQIVND (reference sequence). The V gene lost 3 bases and the J gene lost 7 bases, with 15 bases spanning the gap. The CDR3 contains 15 residues.

Material: peripheral blood. The TCR was taken from a woman in her thirties or forties with active or convalescent COVID-19. This chain connects TRBV19 to TRBJ1-4; the D is unclear. CDR3 sequence reads: CASSMAWGGGEKLFF. The CDR3 bases are TGTGCCAGTAGTATGGCATGGGGAGGAGGTGAAAAACTGTTTTTT.